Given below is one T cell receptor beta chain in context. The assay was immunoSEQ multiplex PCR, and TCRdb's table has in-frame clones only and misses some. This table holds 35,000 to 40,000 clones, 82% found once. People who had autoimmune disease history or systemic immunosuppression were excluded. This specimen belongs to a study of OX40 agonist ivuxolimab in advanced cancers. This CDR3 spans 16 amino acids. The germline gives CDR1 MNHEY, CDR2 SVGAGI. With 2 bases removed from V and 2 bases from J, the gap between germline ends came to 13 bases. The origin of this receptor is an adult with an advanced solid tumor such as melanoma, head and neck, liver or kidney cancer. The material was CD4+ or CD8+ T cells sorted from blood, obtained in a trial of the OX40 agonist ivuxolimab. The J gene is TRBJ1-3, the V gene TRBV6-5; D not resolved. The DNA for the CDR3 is TGTGCCAGCAGTTACCAGCAGTCGGGAGCTGGAAACACCATATATTTT. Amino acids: CASSYQQSGAGNTIYF.